This T cell receptor (beta chain) was sequenced in a study of T cells in Graves' hyperthyroidism and ophthalmopathy. Study conclusions and caveats: Blood also showed most of the thyroid clonotypes that were expanded above 0.001.

CDR1 is WSHSY and CDR2 is SAAADI in the germline V gene. CDR3 size: 13 residues. Trimming left V 7 bases short and J 11 bases short, with 18 bases between. As concerns this clonotype: Its antigen is still unknown.

The investigators amplified TCR beta CDR3 regions from RNA transcripts. TCR CDR3 regions were first amplified by RT-PCR with HTBI primers. TCRdb re-analysed the multiplex PCR reads in MiXCR, keeping a single row per CDR3 protein. This sample has about 500,000 distinct CDR3 sequences, with about an eighth found just once. Sequenced sample: blood. The J gene is TRBJ2-1, the V gene TRBV10-2, with D tentatively TRBD1 or TRBD2 (5 bases each). This TCR came from a woman aged 18 to 35 with Graves' hyperthyroidism. The CDR3 region is CASMRDRETKQFF. The CDR3 DNA reads TGCGCCAGCATGAGGGACCGAGAAACCAAGCAGTTCTTC.